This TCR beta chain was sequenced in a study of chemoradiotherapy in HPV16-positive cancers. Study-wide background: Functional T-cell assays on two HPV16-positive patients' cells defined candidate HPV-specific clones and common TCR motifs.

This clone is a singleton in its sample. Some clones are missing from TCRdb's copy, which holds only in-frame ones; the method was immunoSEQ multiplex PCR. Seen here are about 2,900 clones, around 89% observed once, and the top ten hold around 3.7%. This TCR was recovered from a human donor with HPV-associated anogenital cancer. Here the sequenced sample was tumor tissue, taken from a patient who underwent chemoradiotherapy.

For the CDR3, the DNA is TGCGCCAGCACAGCGGGGGACAATGAGCAGTTCTTC. Its protein is CASTAGDNEQFF. The V gene is TRBV5-1, the J gene TRBJ2-1; 8 positions match TRBD2. The CDR3 contains 12 residues. The germline V gene encodes CDR1 SGHRS and CDR2 YFSETQ. With V trimmed by 6 bases and J by 5 bases, 1 base remained unmatched.